This T cell receptor beta chain was recovered during a study of shared clonotypes between healthy human individuals. About the study: The donors, a couple of women and a few men, were aged 18 to 49.

Recent acute infections and vaccinations were absent in the healthy HIV-negative adult donors. Only Caucasian adults living in Nashville, Tennessee made up the donor group. The data were produced by immunoSEQ multiplex PCR, yet TCRdb's version contains in-frame clones alone and is incomplete. This table holds around 1,000,000 clones, approximately 77% found once. The study, taken as a whole, reports: Clonotypes shared by all four sorted-subset donors had higher generation probabilities than non-shared clonotypes.

The CDR3 runs to 14 residues. From germline, CDR1 is SGHRS and CDR2 YFSETQ. The germline V and J ends were trimmed by 3 bases and 5 bases, with 13 bases remaining between them. This clone was counted only a few times. Its antigen is unidentified. The chain joins TRBV5-1 to TRBJ2-3; no definite D call. The source material was memory CD4+ T cells from PBMCs. Noted subset: CD45RA-negative fraction. The clonotype comes from a man younger than 30 in good health. Some clones in this sample may be carry-over from other donors' samples. The CDR3 region is CASSSTAEGDTQYF. The CDR3 DNA reads TGCGCCAGCAGCTCCACGGCCGAAGGAGATACGCAGTATTTT.